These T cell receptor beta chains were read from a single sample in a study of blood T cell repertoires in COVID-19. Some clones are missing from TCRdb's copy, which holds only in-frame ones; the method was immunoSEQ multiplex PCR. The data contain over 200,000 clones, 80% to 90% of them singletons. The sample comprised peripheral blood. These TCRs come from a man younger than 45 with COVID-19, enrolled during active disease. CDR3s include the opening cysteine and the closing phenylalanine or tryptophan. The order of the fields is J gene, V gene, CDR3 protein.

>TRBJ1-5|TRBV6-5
CASGGAGQPQHF
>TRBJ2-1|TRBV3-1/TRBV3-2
CASGLWRGDLGEQFF
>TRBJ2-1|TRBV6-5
CASSYLHEQFF
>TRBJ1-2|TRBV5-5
CASRTGDNYGYTF
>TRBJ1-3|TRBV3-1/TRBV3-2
CASSAYQVPGNTIYF
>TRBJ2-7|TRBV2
CASIQLAGGEYEQYF
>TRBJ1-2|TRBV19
CASSLTGLDGYTF
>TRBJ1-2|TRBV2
CASSEDSYGYTF
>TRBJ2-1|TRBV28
CASSRFRTGSSYNEQFF
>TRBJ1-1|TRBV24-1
CATSEAGTLNTEAFF
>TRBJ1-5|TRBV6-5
CASREDPRQPQHF
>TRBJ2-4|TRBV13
CASSQGGGENIQYF
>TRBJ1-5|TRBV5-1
CASRRGGGAKSNQPQHF
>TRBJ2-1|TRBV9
CASSRRETPIEQFF
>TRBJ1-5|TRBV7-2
CASSPVSNRPQHF
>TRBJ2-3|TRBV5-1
CASSPRRGKSTDTQYF
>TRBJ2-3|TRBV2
CASTLERGGADTQYF
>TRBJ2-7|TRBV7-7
CASPMGQGVREQYF
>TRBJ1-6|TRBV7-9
CASNDRGSPPLHF
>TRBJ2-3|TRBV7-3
CASSLGQSFTQYF
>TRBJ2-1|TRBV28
CASSLQTSGILNEQFF
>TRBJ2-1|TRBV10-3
CAISDRSRGSYNEQFF
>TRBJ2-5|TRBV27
CASSLGLAGARETQYF
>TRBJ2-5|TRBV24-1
CATSDPTKARGETQYF
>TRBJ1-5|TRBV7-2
CASSLGRDRTNQPQHF
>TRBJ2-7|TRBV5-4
CASSATLFLYEQYF
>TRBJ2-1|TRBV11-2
CASSFTGTVNNEQFF
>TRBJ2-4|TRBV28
CASSSWGGISKNIQYF
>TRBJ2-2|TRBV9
CASSVPGIFTGELFF
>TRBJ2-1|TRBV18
CASSSVQTGAYNEQFF
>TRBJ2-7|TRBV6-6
CASRSTGRSNEQYF